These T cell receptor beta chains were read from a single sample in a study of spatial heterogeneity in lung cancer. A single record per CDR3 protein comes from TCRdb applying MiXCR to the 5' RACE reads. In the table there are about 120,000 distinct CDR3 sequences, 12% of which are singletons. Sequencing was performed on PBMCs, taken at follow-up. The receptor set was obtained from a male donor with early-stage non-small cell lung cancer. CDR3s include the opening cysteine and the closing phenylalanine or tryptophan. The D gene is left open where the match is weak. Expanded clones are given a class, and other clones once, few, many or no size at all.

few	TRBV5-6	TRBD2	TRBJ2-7	CASSYEGLAGIEQYF	TGTGCCAGCAGCTATGAAGGACTAGCGGGGATCGAGCAGTACTTC
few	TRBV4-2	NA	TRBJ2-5	CASSPGEQETQYF	TGTGCCAGCAGCCCCGGGGAGCAAGAGACCCAGTACTTC
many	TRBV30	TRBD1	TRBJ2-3	CAWRARQGRTDTQYF	TGTGCCTGGAGAGCCCGACAGGGGCGGACAGATACGCAGTATTTT
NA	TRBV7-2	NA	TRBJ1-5	CASSGGTLSRRRSNQPQHF	TGTGCCAGCAGCGGTGGAACTCTGAGCCGGCGGCGGAGCAATCAGCCCCAGCATTTT
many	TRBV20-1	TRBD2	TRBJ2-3	CSAMGLAGTTSTDTQYF	TGCAGTGCTATGGGACTAGCGGGGACGACTAGCACAGATACGCAGTATTTT
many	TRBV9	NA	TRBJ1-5	CASSARGVDQPQHF	TGTGCCAGCAGCGCAAGGGGGGTGGATCAGCCCCAGCATTTT
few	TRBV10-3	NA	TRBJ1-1	CAISESNQRAEAFF	TGTGCCATCAGTGAGTCGAATCAAAGAGCTGAAGCTTTCTTT
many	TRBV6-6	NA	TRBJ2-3	CASSPRTPGADTQYF	TGTGCCAGCAGTCCGAGGACCCCCGGGGCAGATACGCAGTATTTT
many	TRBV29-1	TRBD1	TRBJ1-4	CSVVQGDEKLFF	TGCAGCGTTGTACAGGGGGATGAAAAACTGTTTTTT
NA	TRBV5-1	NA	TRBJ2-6	CASSLSEAGANVLTF	TGCGCCAGCAGCTTGTCTGAGGCTGGGGCCAACGTCCTGACTTTC
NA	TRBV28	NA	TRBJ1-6	CASSLQDTARPLHF	TGTGCCAGCAGCCTACAGGACACCGCCAGACCCCTCCACTTT
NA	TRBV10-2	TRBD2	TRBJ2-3	CASSAPPGSGAFPDTQYF	TGCGCCAGCAGTGCCCCTCCTGGTAGCGGGGCCTTTCCAGATACGCAGTATTTT
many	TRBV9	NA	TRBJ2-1	CASSPAGAFNEQFF	TGTGCCAGCAGCCCCGCGGGCGCCTTCAATGAGCAGTTCTTC
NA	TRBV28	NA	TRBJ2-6	CASSYRAASGANVLTF	TGTGCCAGCTCCTATAGGGCAGCCTCTGGGGCCAACGTCCTGACTTTC
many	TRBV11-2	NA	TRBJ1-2	CASSQRVPRPGTYGYTF	TGTGCCAGCAGCCAGCGCGTTCCGAGGCCAGGGACCTATGGCTACACCTTC
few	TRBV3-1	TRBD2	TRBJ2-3	CASSQTPGGRQYF	TGTGCCAGCAGCCAAACCCCGGGGGGGAGGCAGTATTTT
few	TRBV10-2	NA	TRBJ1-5	CASRGTLSQPQHF	TGCGCCAGCAGGGGCACATTGAGTCAGCCCCAGCATTTT
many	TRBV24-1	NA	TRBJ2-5	CATSENRETQYF	TGTGCCACCAGTGAAAACAGAGAGACCCAGTACTTC
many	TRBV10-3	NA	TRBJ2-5	CAISGLAAETQYF	TGTGCCATCAGTGGATTAGCGGCGGAGACCCAGTACTTC
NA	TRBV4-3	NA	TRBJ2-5	CASSQERGVETQYF	TGCGCCAGCAGCCAAGAAAGGGGGGTTGAGACCCAGTACTTC
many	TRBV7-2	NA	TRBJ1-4	CASSPRDIGYEKLFF	TGTGCCAGCAGCCCGCGGGACATAGGATATGAAAAACTGTTTTTT
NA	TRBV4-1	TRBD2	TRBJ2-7	CASSHSRLADYEQYF	TGCGCCAGCAGCCATTCCAGGCTAGCGGACTACGAGCAGTACTTC
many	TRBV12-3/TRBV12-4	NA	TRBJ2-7	CASSFEDSYEQYF	TGTGCCAGCAGTTTTGAGGACAGCTACGAGCAGTACTTC
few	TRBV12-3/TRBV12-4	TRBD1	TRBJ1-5	CASKGTGFQPQHF	TGTGCCAGCAAAGGGACAGGGTTTCAGCCCCAGCATTTT
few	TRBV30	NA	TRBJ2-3	CAWSFGLGTDTQYF	TGTGCCTGGAGTTTCGGGCTAGGCACAGATACGCAGTATTTT
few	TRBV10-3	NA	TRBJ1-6	CAMAGAENSPLHF	TGTGCCATGGCCGGGGCAGAGAATTCACCCCTCCACTTT
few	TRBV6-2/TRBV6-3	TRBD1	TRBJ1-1	CASRRQGLYPGTEAFF	TGTGCCAGCAGGCGACAGGGTTTATACCCCGGGACTGAAGCTTTCTTT
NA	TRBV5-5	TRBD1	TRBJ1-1	CASSQGQGAWSTEAFF	TGTGCCAGCAGCCAGGGACAGGGGGCTTGGAGCACTGAAGCTTTCTTT
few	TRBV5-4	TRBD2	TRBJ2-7	CASSRPLAGGTYEQYF	TGTGCCAGCAGCCGGCCATTAGCGGGGGGAACCTACGAGCAGTACTTC
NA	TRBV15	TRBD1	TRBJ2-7	CATSPRGTGSYEQYF	TGTGCCACCAGCCCCAGAGGGACAGGATCCTACGAGCAGTACTTC
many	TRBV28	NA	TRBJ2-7	CASSLLSRGEQYF	TGTGCCAGCAGTTTATTGTCCCGGGGCGAGCAGTACTTC
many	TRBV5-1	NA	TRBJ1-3	CASSLDSLGRNTIYF	TGCGCCAGCAGCTTGGACAGTTTGGGTCGAAACACCATATATTTT
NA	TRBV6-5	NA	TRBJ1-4	CASSYLGENEKLFF	TGTGCCAGCAGTTACCTGGGGGAGAATGAAAAACTGTTTTTT
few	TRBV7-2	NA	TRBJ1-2	CASSLGPLSYGYTF	TGTGCCAGCAGCTTGGGACCCCTAAGCTATGGCTACACCTTC
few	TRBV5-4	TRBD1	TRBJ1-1	CASSFGTGGSTEAFF	TGTGCCAGCAGCTTTGGGACAGGGGGCTCCACTGAAGCTTTCTTT
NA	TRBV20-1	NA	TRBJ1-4	CSARPLQGFNEKLFF	TGCAGTGCTAGACCGTTACAGGGATTTAATGAAAAACTGTTTTTT
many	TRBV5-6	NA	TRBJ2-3	CASSLAELTQYF	TGTGCCAGCAGCTTGGCGGAATTAACGCAGTATTTT
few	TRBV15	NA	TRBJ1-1	CATSRVVIAWGMNTEAFF	TGTGCCACCAGCAGAGTGGTTATTGCCTGGGGAATGAACACTGAAGCTTTCTTT
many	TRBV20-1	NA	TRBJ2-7	CSASHDTKAQYF	TGCAGTGCTTCTCATGACACGAAGGCGCAGTACTTC
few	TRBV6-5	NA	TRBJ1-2	CASSREPSLDGYTF	TGTGCCAGCAGTCGTGAGCCTTCCCTGGATGGCTACACCTTC
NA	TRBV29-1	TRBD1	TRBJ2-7	CSVEGASGQGSYEQYF	TGCAGCGTTGAAGGAGCGTCGGGACAGGGGTCCTACGAGCAGTACTTC
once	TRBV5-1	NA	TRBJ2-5	CTSSAQETQYF	TGCACCAGCAGCGCCCAAGAGACCCAGTACTTC
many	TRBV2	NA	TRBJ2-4	CASSMDVDIQYF	TGTGCCAGCAGTATGGACGTGGACATTCAGTACTTC
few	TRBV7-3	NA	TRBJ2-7	CASSFLDSPVYEQYF	TGTGCCAGCAGCTTTTTGGACAGTCCTGTCTACGAGCAGTACTTC
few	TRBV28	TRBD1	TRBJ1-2	CASSAAGGAYGYTF	TGTGCCAGCAGTGCGGCAGGGGGAGCCTATGGCTACACCTTC
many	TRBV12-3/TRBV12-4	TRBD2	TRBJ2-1	CASSPGLNEQFF	TGTGCCAGCAGTCCGGGACTAAATGAGCAGTTCTTC
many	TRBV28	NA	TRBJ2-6	CASSYGQSGANVLTF	TGTGCCAGCAGCTACGGACAATCTGGGGCCAACGTCCTGACTTTC
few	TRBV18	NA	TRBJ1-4	CASSPSQQGPSEKLFF	TGTGCCAGCTCACCCTCACAACAGGGACCATCTGAAAAACTGTTTTTT
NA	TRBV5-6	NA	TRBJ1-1	CASSLIGADTEAFF	TGTGCCAGCAGCTTGATTGGGGCCGACACTGAAGCTTTCTTT
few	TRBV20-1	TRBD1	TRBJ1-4	CSPELSDRGHEKLFF	TGCAGTCCAGAGTTGTCGGACAGGGGGCATGAAAAACTGTTTTTT
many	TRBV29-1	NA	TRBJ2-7	CSVQPIHGYEQYF	TGCAGCGTCCAACCTATCCATGGGTACGAGCAGTACTTC
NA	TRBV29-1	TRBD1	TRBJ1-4	CSVGQGEVNEKLFF	TGCAGCGTTGGACAGGGAGAGGTTAATGAAAAACTGTTTTTT
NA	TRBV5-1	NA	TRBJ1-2	CASSLAATNYGYTF	TGCGCCAGCAGCTTAGCAGCCACGAACTATGGCTACACCTTC
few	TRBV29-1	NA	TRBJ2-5	CSVAGRLQETQYF	TGCAGCGTTGCCGGCAGGCTACAAGAGACCCAGTACTTC
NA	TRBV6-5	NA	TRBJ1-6	CASSRRDGGGLNSPLHF	TGTGCCAGCAGTCGACGGGACGGCGGGGGATTAAATTCACCCCTCCACTTT
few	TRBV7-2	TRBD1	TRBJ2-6	CASSLVVGGVGANVLTF	TGTGCCAGCAGCTTAGTGGTAGGGGGCGTTGGGGCCAACGTCCTGACTTTC
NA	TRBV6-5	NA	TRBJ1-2	CASSYLGEGISGYTF	TGTGCCAGCAGTTACTTGGGAGAAGGGATCTCCGGCTACACCTTC
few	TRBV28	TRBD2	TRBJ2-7	CASSSHILAGAQYF	TGTGCCAGCAGTTCCCACATTTTAGCGGGGGCCCAGTACTTC
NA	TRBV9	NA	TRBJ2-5	CASSVGDLEETQYF	TGTGCCAGCAGCGTAGGAGACCTGGAAGAGACCCAGTACTTC